This note documents a single T cell receptor (beta chain) sequence. V lost 0 bases to trimming and J lost 7 bases, with 11 bases between them. This CDR3 contains 14 residues. Germline CDR1 reads SGDLS; CDR2 reads YYNGEE. The data were taken from a study of blood T cell repertoires in COVID-19. Study-level background: Samples of COVID-19 (acute and convalescent) were obtained from the United States, Italy and Spain. Sample material is recorded as cDNA or gDNA derived from T cells, B-cell-depleted T cells, or PBMCs.

Original handling: Amplification of reference gene primers was used by the study to estimate nucleated cell counts. Sequencing used immunoSEQ multiplex PCR; TCRdb keeps in-frame clones, though not all of them. The V and J calls and clone size were taken over from that table, and D and trimming were inferred from the DNA. The sample consists of about 85,000 clones, roughly four fifths of them appearing once. This clonotype originated in a man aged 60 to 69 with acute or convalescent COVID-19. This sequence joins TRBV9 and TRBJ1-3; D is possibly TRBD1 (5 bases). The sequencing input was peripheral blood. The chain's CDR3 is CASSVGPQGNTIYF. Written as DNA, the CDR3 is TGTGCCAGCAGCGTAGGCCCTCAGGGTAACACCATATATTTT.